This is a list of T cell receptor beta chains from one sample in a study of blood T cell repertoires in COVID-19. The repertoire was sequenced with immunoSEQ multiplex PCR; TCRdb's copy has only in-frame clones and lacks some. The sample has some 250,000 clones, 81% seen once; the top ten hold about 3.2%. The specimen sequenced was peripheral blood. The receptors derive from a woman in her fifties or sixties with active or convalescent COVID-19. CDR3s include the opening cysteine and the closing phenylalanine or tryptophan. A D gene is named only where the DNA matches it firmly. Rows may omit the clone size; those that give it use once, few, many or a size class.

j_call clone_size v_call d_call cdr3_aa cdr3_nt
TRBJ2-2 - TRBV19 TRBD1 CASSIEGGRNTGELFF TGTGCCAGTAGTATAGAAGGGGGCCGGAACACCGGGGAGCTGTTTTTT
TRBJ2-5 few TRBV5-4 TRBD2 CASSLVRSAGGEEETQYF TGTGCCAGCAGCTTGGTTCGGAGCGCGGGGGGCGAGGAGGAGACCCAGTACTTC
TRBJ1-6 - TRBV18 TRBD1 CASSPPGQGSGSPLHF TGTGCCAGCTCACCACCCGGACAGGGGTCTGGATCACCCCTCCACTTT
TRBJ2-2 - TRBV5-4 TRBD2 CASSPVGTSGGANTGELFF TGTGCCAGCAGCCCCGTCGGGACTAGCGGGGGGGCGAACACCGGGGAGCTGTTTTTT
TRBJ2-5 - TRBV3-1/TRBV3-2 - CASSQVRGFETQYF TGTGCCAGCAGCCAAGTCCGCGGATTCGAGACCCAGTACTTC
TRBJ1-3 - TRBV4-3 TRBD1 CASSLDRGASGNTIYF TGCGCCAGCAGCTTGGACAGGGGGGCCTCTGGAAACACCATATATTTT
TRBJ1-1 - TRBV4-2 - CASSQESARGNTEAFF TGTGCCAGCAGCCAAGAAAGTGCCAGGGGGAACACTGAAGCTTTCTTT
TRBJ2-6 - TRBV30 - CAWDRSRGGANVLTF TGTGCCTGGGATCGTAGCAGGGGAGGGGCCAACGTCCTGACTTTC
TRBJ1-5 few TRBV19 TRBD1 CASSTQGSGQPQHF TGTGCCAGTAGCACACAGGGGTCAGGACAGCCCCAGCATTTT
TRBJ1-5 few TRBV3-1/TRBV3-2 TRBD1 CASSGTEAGPQHF TGTGCCAGCAGCGGGACAGAGGCGGGACCCCAGCATTTT
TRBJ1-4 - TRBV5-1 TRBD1 CASSRGTGGATNEKLFF TGCGCCAGCAGCCGAGGGACAGGGGGAGCAACTAATGAAAAACTGTTTTTT
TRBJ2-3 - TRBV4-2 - CASSQDPGLGTDTQYF TGTGCCAGCAGCCAAGATCCGGGTCTCGGCACAGATACGCAGTATTTT
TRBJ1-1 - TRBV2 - CASGHTGDTEAFF TGTGCCAGCGGTCACACGGGGGACACTGAAGCTTTCTTT
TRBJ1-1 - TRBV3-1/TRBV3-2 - CASSQSSEAFF TGTGCCAGCAGCCAAAGCTCTGAAGCTTTCTTT
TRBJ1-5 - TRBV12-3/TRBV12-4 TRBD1 CASRGQTNQPQHF TGTGCCAGCAGGGGACAGACCAATCAGCCCCAGCATTTT
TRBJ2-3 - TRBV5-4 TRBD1 CASSSGQGRTDTQYF TGTGCCAGCAGTTCGGGACAGGGGCGCACAGATACGCAGTATTTT
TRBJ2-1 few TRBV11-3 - CASSLGGGYSGSYNEQFF TGTGCCAGCAGCTTAGGGGGGGGCTATAGCGGCTCCTACAATGAGCAGTTCTTC
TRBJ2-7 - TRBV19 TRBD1 CASSFRQGTYEQYF TGTGCCAGTAGTTTCCGACAGGGGACCTACGAGCAGTACTTC
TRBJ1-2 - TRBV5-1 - CASSTRTFGYTF TGCGCCAGCAGCACACGGACTTTTGGCTACACCTTC
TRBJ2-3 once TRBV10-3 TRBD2 CATEPSGGRTDTQYF TGTGCCACCGAACCTAGCGGGGGCCGGACAGATACGCAGTATTTT
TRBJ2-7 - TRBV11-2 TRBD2 CASSLASGGPGYEQYF TGTGCCAGCAGCTTAGCTAGCGGGGGGCCCGGGTACGAGCAGTACTTC
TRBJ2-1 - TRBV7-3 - CASSSTSSLGNEQFF TGTGCCAGCAGCTCTACTAGCAGCCTAGGCAATGAGCAGTTCTTC
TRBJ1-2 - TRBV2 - CASSGLLNYGYTF TGTGCCAGCAGTGGGTTACTGAACTATGGCTACACCTTC
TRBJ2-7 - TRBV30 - CAWSKTSYEQYF TGTGCCTGGAGTAAAACTTCCTACGAGCAGTACTTC
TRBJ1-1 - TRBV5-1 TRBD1 CASSWTGGTEAFF TGCGCCAGCAGCTGGACAGGGGGCACTGAAGCTTTCTTT
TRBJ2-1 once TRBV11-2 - CASSQGGVGQFF TGTGCCAGCAGCCAGGGCGGGGTGGGGCAGTTCTTC
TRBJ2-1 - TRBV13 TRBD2 CASSPGLAVNEQFF TGTGCCAGCAGCCCCGGACTAGCGGTTAATGAGCAGTTCTTC
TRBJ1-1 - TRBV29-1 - CSVGGITEAFF TGCAGCGTTGGCGGAATCACTGAAGCTTTCTTT
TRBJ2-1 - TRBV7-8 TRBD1 CASSLGGRGHIGEQFF TGTGCCAGCAGCTTAGGTGGCAGGGGGCATATAGGTGAGCAGTTCTTC
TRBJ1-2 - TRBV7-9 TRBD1 CASSTPTGGNYGYTF TGTGCCAGCAGCACTCCGACAGGGGGCAACTATGGCTACACCTTC
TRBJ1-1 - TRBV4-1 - CASSQGPGERAFF TGCGCCAGCAGCCAAGGGCCGGGGGAGAGAGCTTTCTTT
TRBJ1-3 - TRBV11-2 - CASSRTGASGNTIYF TGTGCCAGCAGCCGAACGGGAGCCTCTGGAAACACCATATATTTT
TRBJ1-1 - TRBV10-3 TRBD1 CAIAGTGDTEAFF TGTGCCATCGCCGGGACAGGGGACACTGAAGCTTTCTTT
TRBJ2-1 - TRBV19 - CASSPRGRGIYNEQFF TGTGCCAGTAGTCCCCGGGGACGGGGGATTTACAATGAGCAGTTCTTC
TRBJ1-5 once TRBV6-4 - CASSDSGNQPQHF TGTGCCAGCAGTGATTCAGGGAATCAGCCCCAGCATTTT
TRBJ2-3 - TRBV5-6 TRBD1 CASSLDSMRGLGTDTQYF TGTGCCAGCAGCTTGGATTCCATGAGGGGGCTGGGCACAGATACGCAGTATTTT
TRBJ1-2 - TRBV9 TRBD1 CASSPGGNYGYTF TGTGCCAGCAGCCCAGGGGGCAACTATGGCTACACCTTC
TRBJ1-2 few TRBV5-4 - CASSFPEQPKGYTF TGTGCCAGCAGCTTCCCGGAACAGCCGAAGGGCTACACCTTC
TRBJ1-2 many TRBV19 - CASSIGEGHGYTF TGTGCCAGTAGTATAGGGGAGGGCCATGGCTACACCTTC
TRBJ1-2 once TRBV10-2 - CAIQTEHGYTF TGCGCCATTCAGACGGAGCATGGCTACACCTTC
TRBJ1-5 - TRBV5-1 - CASRDSDSNQPQHF TGCGCCAGCAGGGACAGTGATAGCAATCAGCCCCAGCATTTT
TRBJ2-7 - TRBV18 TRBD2 CASSPSRLAGGSHEQYF TGTGCCAGCTCACCAAGTCGGCTAGCGGGGGGCAGCCACGAGCAGTACTTC
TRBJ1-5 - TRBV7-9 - CASSSYASNQPQHF TGTGCCAGCAGCTCTTACGCGAGCAATCAGCCCCAGCATTTT
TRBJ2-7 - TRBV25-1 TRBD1 CASTKTTGGDYEQYF TGTGCCAGCACCAAGACGACAGGGGGTGACTACGAGCAGTACTTC
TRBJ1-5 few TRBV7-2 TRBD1 CASSLGGQGHQPQHF TGTGCCAGCAGCTTAGGAGGACAGGGCCATCAGCCCCAGCATTTT
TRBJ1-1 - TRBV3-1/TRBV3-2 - CASSQDRGTEAFF TGTGCCAGCAGCCAAGACCGGGGCACTGAAGCTTTCTTT
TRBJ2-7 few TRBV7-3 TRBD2 CASSLIRGGKNEQYF TGTGCCAGCAGCTTAATTCGGGGGGGTAAAAACGAGCAGTACTTC
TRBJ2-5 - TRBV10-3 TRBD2 CAIAADGGATETQYF TGTGCCATCGCTGCAGACGGGGGGGCTACGGAGACCCAGTACTTC
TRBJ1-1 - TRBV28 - CASSLSLGSRKAFF TGTGCCAGCAGTTTAAGTTTGGGCAGCAGGAAAGCTTTCTTT
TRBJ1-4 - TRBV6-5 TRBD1 CASRGTGPPNEKLFF TGTGCCAGCAGAGGGACAGGACCCCCCAATGAAAAACTGTTTTTT
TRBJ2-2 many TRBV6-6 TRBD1 CAGGQANTGELFF TGTGCCGGAGGACAGGCGAACACCGGGGAGCTGTTTTTT
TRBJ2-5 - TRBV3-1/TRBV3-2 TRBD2 CASSQDMPAGYQETQYF TGTGCCAGCAGCCAAGATATGCCAGCGGGGTACCAAGAGACCCAGTACTTC
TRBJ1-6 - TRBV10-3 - CAISVGLNSPLHF TGTGCCATCAGTGTCGGACTGAATTCACCCCTCCACTTT